Below are 3 T cell receptor beta chains sequenced from a single sample in a study of blood T cell repertoires in COVID-19. Generated by immunoSEQ multiplex PCR, the TCRdb table keeps only in-frame clones and is missing some. In the table there are some 150,000 clones, around nine tenths of which are singletons. The source material was peripheral blood. These receptors all come from a woman in her forties or fifties with active or convalescent COVID-19.

The V and J genes are TRBV4-1 and TRBJ2-7; possibly TRBD1 for D (6 bases). Looked up from germline, CDR1 is MGHRA and CDR2 is YSYEKL. Trimming removed 3 bases from V and 3 bases from J, with 15 bases in between. CDR3 length: 15 amino acids. CDR3 region: CASSHPRDTDYEQYF. The CDR3 bases are TGCGCCAGCAGCCACCCCCGGGACACGGACTACGAGCAGTACTTC.

This chain links TRBV28 with TRBJ2-7; 10 positions match TRBD1. Trimming at V came to 5 bases and at J to 3 bases, leaving 7 bases not matched to a gene. The CDR3 length is 15 residues. Germline V lookup: CDR1 MDHEN, CDR2 SYDVKM. The CDR3, as DNA: TGTGCCAGCAGTCCACCGGGGACAGGGGACTACGAGCAGTACTTC. It encodes CASSPPGTGDYEQYF.

The V gene is TRBV5-8, the J gene TRBJ2-7, with 7 bases that match TRBD1. V lost 6 bases, J lost 3 bases, and 9 bases stayed unmatched. Germline V gene data show CDR1 as SGHTS and CDR2 as YDEGEE. The CDR3 contains 14 residues. CDR3 nucleotides: TGTGCCAGCAACCCGGGACAGTGGAACTACGAGCAGTACTTC. It encodes CASNPGQWNYEQYF.